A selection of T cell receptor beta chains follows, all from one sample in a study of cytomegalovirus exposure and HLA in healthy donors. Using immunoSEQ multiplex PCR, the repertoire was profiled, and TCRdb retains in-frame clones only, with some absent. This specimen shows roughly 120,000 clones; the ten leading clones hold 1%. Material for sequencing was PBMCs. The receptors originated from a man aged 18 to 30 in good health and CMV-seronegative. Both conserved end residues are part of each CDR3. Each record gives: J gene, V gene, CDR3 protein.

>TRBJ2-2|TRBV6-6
CASRQTGIENTGELFF
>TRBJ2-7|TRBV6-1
CASSERGSYEQYF
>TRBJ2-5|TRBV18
CASSPGGLPVETQYF
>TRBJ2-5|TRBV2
CAQRQTGTSGNMGTQYF
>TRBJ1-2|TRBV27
CASSYSDRANYGYTF
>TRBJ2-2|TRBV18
CASSPPGQRNTGELFF
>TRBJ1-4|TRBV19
CASRPDKWNEKLFF
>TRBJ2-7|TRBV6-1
CASSFSGTGQYEQYF
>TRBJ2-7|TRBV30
CAWSGDRGLWYEQYF
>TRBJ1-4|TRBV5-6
CASSTGQGMTNEKLFF
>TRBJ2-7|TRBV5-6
CASSRVRVFSYEQYF
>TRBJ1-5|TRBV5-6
CASSSTGANQPQHF
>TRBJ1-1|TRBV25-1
CASIGTGGTEAFF
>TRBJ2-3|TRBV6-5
CASTRPGVQTQYF
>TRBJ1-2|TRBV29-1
CSVVLIDYGYTF
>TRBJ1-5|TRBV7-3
CASSLTSNQPQHF
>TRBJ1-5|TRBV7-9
CASSSEGNQPQHF
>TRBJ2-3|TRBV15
CATSRDSGGADTQYF
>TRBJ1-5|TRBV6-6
CASSYSIRGSNQPQHF
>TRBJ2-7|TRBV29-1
CSPKTGGEQYF
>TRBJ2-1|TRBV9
CASSDLAGGVVEQFF
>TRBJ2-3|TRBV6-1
CASSEGTRSTDTQYF
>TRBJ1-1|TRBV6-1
CASNRVWNTEAFF
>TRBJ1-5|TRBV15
CATGLDRDNQPQHF
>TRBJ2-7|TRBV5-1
CASSKSDRADEQYF
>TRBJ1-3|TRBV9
CAFRGAGNTIYF
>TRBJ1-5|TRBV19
CASSSSVNQPQHF
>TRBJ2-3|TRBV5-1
CASSIRAGGTSDTQYF
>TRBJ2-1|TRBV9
CASSPGTRGRNEQFF
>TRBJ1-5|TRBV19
CASSPASYSNQPQHF
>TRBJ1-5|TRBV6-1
CASSAMTGGEDQPQHF
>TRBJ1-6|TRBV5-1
CASKTGTYYNSPLHF
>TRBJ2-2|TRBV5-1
CASSPIAVNTGELFF
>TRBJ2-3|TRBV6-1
CASSELAGGPDTQYF
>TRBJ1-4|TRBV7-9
CASSELRVSNEKLFF
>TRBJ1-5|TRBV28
CASRPAGEFSNQPQHF
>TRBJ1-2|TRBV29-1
CSVRGGHGYTF
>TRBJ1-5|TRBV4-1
CASSPTGVNQPQHF
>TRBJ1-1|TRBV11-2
CASSLVVQTEAFF
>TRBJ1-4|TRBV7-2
CASSVREDEKLFF
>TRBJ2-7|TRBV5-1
CASSFAGSSYEQYF